These T cell receptor beta chains were read from a single sample in a study of T cell responses to AZD1222 COVID-19 vaccine. This table comes from immunoSEQ multiplex PCR, and its TCRdb copy is limited to in-frame clones, with some not included. The sample has hundreds of thousands of clones; about 92% are singletons. The sample here was peripheral blood, taken on day 0 of MenACWY control vaccination. The receptors come from an adult in good health. Both conserved end residues are part of each CDR3. The D gene is left open where the match is weak. Clone size is stated in some rows and not others, as once, few, many or a class when expanded.

d_call j_call v_call clone_size cdr3_aa cdr3_nt
TRBD2 TRBJ2-1 TRBV7-2 - CASRRTSGGYNEQFF TGTGCCAGCAGGCGGACTAGCGGGGGTTACAATGAGCAGTTCTTC
- TRBJ2-5 TRBV18 once CASSLTRGQETQYF TGTGCCAGCTCGCTTACACGGGGCCAAGAGACCCAGTACTTC
- TRBJ2-2 TRBV7-3 - CASNPGGTENTGELFF TGTGCCAGCAACCCAGGAGGGACAGAGAACACCGGGGAGCTGTTTTTT
TRBD1 TRBJ1-3 TRBV9 - CASSWDRASGNTIYF TGTGCCAGCAGCTGGGACAGGGCCTCTGGAAACACCATATATTTT
- TRBJ1-2 TRBV3-1/TRBV3-2 few CASSREPSQEGYTF TGTGCCAGCAGCCGAGAACCTTCGCAGGAGGGCTACACCTTC
- TRBJ2-2 TRBV5-1 few CASSLVAGSTGELFF TGCGCCAGCAGCTTGGTAGCTGGCAGCACCGGGGAGCTGTTTTTT
- TRBJ1-2 TRBV6-5 - CASSYVGFTGYTF TGTGCCAGCAGTTACGTGGGGTTTACTGGCTACACCTTC
- TRBJ1-1 TRBV10-1 once CASSARMGKTEAFF TGCGCCAGCAGTGCTCGGATGGGGAAAACTGAAGCTTTCTTT
- TRBJ1-2 TRBV7-9 - CASSLGTRNYGYTF TGTGCCAGCAGCTTAGGGACACGCAACTATGGCTACACCTTC
TRBD1 TRBJ2-3 TRBV5-1 - CASSLGQGTPDTQYF TGCGCCAGCAGCCTAGGACAGGGGACCCCAGATACGCAGTATTTT
- TRBJ1-1 TRBV7-2 once CASSLGQGNTEAFF TGTGCCAGCAGCTTAGGGCAGGGAAACACTGAAGCTTTCTTT
- TRBJ1-1 TRBV10-1 - CASRAGAEGEAFF TGCGCCAGCAGGGCAGGGGCCGAAGGTGAAGCTTTCTTT
TRBD2 TRBJ2-4 TRBV7-2 - CASSTGLADIQYF TGTGCCAGCAGCACCGGACTAGCGGACATTCAGTACTTC
- TRBJ2-7 TRBV7-2 - CASSRDGYEQYF TGTGCCAGCAGCCGGGACGGATACGAGCAGTACTTC
- TRBJ2-1 TRBV4-1 - CASSPGVGYNEQFF TGCGCCAGCTCCCCAGGGGTCGGGTACAATGAGCAGTTCTTC
- TRBJ1-2 TRBV5-1 - CASSWDPGGYGYTF TGCGCCAGCAGCTGGGACCCCGGAGGATATGGCTACACCTTC
- TRBJ1-1 TRBV7-9 - CASSLGAVGTEAFF TGTGCCAGCAGCTTAGGGGCGGTGGGCACTGAAGCTTTCTTT
- TRBJ1-3 TRBV7-2 - CASSDRRSSGNTIYF TGTGCCAGCAGCGACAGGCGAAGCTCTGGAAACACCATATATTTT
TRBD2 TRBJ2-1 TRBV7-8 once CASSRAAASGANNEQFF TGTGCCAGCAGCCGAGCAGCAGCTAGCGGGGCAAACAATGAGCAGTTCTTC
- TRBJ1-4 TRBV7-2 - CASTPRSGVREKLFF TGTGCCAGCACCCCACGATCTGGGGTTCGAGAAAAACTGTTTTTT
- TRBJ1-6 TRBV27 - CASSLGPNSPLHF TGTGCCAGCAGTTTAGGGCCTAATTCACCCCTCCACTTT
- TRBJ1-1 TRBV4-2 - CASSQDRMTEAFF TGTGCCAGCAGCCAGGACCGGATGACTGAAGCTTTCTTT
- TRBJ1-1 TRBV18 - CASSPPQGTNTEAFF TGTGCCAGCTCACCACCGCAGGGGACTAACACTGAAGCTTTCTTT
- TRBJ1-1 TRBV19 - CASIGRGGTEAFF TGTGCCAGTATTGGCAGGGGTGGCACTGAAGCTTTCTTT
- TRBJ2-2 TRBV28 once CASSFPLFGGTGELFF TGTGCCAGCAGTTTTCCGCTCTTCGGGGGCACCGGGGAGCTGTTTTTT
- TRBJ2-4 TRBV6-1 - CASSEQSAKNIQYF TGTGCCAGCAGTGAACAATCCGCCAAAAACATTCAGTACTTC
- TRBJ1-3 TRBV5-6 - CASSLRPITNTIYF TGTGCCAGCAGCTTGCGCCCCATAACGAACACCATATATTTT
- TRBJ1-3 TRBV5-1 - CASSYSTGSPSSGNTIYF TGCGCCAGCAGCTATTCTACAGGGTCCCCTAGCTCTGGAAACACCATATATTTT
- TRBJ1-2 TRBV7-9 - CASSGVNYGYTF TGTGCCAGCAGTGGGGTAAACTATGGCTACACCTTC
TRBD1 TRBJ1-2 TRBV6-5 once CASSYTGTESYGYTF TGTGCCAGCAGTTACACCGGGACAGAAAGCTATGGCTACACCTTC
- TRBJ2-2 TRBV27 once CASSRQTNTGELFF TGTGCCAGCAGCCGACAGACCAACACCGGGGAGCTGTTTTTT